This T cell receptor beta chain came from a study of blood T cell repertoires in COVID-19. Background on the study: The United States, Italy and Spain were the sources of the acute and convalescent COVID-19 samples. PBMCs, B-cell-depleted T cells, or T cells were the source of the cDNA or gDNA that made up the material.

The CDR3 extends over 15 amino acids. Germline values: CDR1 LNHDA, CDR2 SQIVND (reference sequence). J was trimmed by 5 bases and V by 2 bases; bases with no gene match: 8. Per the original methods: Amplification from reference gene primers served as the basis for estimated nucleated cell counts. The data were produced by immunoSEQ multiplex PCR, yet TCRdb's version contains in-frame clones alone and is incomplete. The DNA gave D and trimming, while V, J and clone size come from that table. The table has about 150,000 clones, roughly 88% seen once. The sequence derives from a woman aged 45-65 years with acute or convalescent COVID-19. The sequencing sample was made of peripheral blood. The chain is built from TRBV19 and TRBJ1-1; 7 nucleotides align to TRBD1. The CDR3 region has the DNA TGTGCCAGTAGTATACTGGCAGGGGGACGGACTGAAGCTTTCTTT. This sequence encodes CASSILAGGRTEAFF.